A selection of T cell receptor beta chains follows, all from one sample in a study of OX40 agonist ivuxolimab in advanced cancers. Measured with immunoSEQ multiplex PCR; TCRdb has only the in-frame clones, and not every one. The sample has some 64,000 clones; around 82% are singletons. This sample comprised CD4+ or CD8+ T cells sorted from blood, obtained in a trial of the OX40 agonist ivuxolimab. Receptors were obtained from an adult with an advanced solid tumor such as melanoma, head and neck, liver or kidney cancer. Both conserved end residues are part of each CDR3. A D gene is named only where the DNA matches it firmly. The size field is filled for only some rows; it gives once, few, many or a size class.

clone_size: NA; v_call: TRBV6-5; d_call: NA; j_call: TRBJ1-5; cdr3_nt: TGTGCCAGCAGTTACTCGAGGGGCGAGCCCCAGCATTTT; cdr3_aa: CASSYSRGEPQHF
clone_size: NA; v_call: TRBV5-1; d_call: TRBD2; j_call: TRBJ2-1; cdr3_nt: TGCGCCAGCAGCTTCCCCTGGACTAGCGGGAATGAGCAGTTCTTC; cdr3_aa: CASSFPWTSGNEQFF
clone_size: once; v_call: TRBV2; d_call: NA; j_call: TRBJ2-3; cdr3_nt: TGTGCCAGCAGTGAACTGGGCCGAGGACAGCGGGCCACAGATACGCAGTATTTT; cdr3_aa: CASSELGRGQRATDTQYF
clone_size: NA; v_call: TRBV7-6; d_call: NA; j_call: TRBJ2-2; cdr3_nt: TGTGCCAGCAGCTTCGGACCTCAATCGGGGGAGCTGTTTTTT; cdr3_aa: CASSFGPQSGELFF
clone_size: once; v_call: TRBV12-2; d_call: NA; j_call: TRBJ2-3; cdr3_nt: TGTGCAAGTCGCTTAGGGTGCGGCGGGAGGGCCGGTCTCACAGATACGCAGTATTTT; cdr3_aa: CASRLGCGGRAGLTDTQYF
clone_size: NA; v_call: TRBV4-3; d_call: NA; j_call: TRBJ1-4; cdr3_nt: TGCGCCAGCAGCCAAGATCCGAGCAGATACAATGAAAAACTGTTTTTT; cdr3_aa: CASSQDPSRYNEKLFF
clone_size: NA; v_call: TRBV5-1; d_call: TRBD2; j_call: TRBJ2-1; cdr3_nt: TGCGCCAGCAGCTTGGATAGGGGCGGGAGGGCCGCTGAGCAGTTCTTC; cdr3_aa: CASSLDRGGRAAEQFF
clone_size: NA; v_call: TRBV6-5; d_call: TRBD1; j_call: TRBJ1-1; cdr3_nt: TGTGCCAGCAGCAGGGGACAGCAGAACACTGAAGCTTTCTTT; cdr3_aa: CASSRGQQNTEAFF
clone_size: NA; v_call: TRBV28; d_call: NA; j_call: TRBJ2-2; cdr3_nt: TGTGCCAGCATAAGAGGAGGGGGCCTAACCGGGGAGCTGTTTTTT; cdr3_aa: CASIRGGGLTGELFF
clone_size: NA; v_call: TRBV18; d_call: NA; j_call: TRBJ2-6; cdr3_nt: TGTGCCAGCTCACCGCCGAGGACAGCGAACTCTGGGGCCAACGTCCTGACTTTC; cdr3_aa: CASSPPRTANSGANVLTF